The T cell receptor (beta chain) under discussion was sequenced for a study of brain T cells in children with intractable seizures. TCRdb's table, derived via immunoSEQ multiplex PCR, lists solely in-frame clones and lacks some. Of 55,000 to 80,000 clones listed, more than 95% are singletons. The CDR3 consists of 15 residues. Germline V gives CDR1 SGHKS, CDR2 YYEKEE (reference sequence). The V and J ends lost 3 bases and 10 bases, in that order; junction bases with no gene match: 12. This sequence was found in a boy under two years old with focal cortical dysplasia and intractable seizures. The chain is built from TRBV5-5 and TRBJ2-1, with TRBD2 matching 8 bases. This sample comprised peripheral blood, obtained at surgery. The CDR3 DNA reads as TGTGCCAGCAGCTCCCGGGGGGGGCTGAACGGGGAGCAGTTCTTC. Its protein is CASSSRGGLNGEQFF.